This is a list of T cell receptor beta chains from one sample in a study of blood T cell repertoires in COVID-19. Generated by immunoSEQ multiplex PCR, the TCRdb table keeps only in-frame clones and is missing some. Among about 87,000 clones listed, about 88% were seen once. The sequenced material came from peripheral blood. Receptors were obtained from a man aged 35-49 years with acute or convalescent COVID-19. CDR3s include the opening cysteine and the closing phenylalanine or tryptophan. The D gene is left open where the match is weak. Clone size appears in some rows only: once, few, many, or a class for an expanded clone.

size,V,D,J,DNA,CDR3
NA,TRBV25-1,NA,TRBJ2-7,TGTGCCAGCAGTGAACCGGGACAATACGAGCAGTACTTC,CASSEPGQYEQYF
NA,TRBV19,TRBD1,TRBJ2-1,TGTGCCAGTAGTGGGGACAGATCACCCTACAATGAGCAGTTCTTC,CASSGDRSPYNEQFF
NA,TRBV7-2,NA,TRBJ2-3,TGTGCCAGCAGCTTAAATCCGCCTCTCGCCGCCTACGATACGCAGTATTTT,CASSLNPPLAAYDTQYF
NA,TRBV19,NA,TRBJ1-6,TGTGCCAGTAATAATGGGGTAGCGGGCTCACCCCTCCACTTT,CASNNGVAGSPLHF
NA,TRBV6-5,NA,TRBJ1-2,TGTGCCAGCAGCCCGGGGGTTGTGATCGGCTACACCTTC,CASSPGVVIGYTF
NA,TRBV6-5,NA,TRBJ1-1,TGTGCCAGCAGTAGGACACATGTGAACACTGAAGCTTTCTTT,CASSRTHVNTEAFF
NA,TRBV2,TRBD1,TRBJ1-2,TGTGCCAGCTTGACAGGGGTGGATGGCTACACCTTC,CASLTGVDGYTF
few,TRBV3-1/TRBV3-2,TRBD2,TRBJ2-3,TGTGCCAGCAGCCAGCCCACCCCATCTAGCGGGGGCACAGATACGCAGTATTTT,CASSQPTPSSGGTDTQYF
NA,TRBV9,NA,TRBJ1-4,TGTGCCAGCAGCGACAATACGGGGGGTAACGAAAAACTGTTTTTT,CASSDNTGGNEKLFF
NA,TRBV4-1,TRBD1,TRBJ2-7,TGCGCCAGCAGCCCAGCTAGGGGGCACGACGAGCAGTACTTC,CASSPARGHDEQYF
NA,TRBV30,TRBD1,TRBJ1-4,TGTGCCTGGAGTGTATTAAGGGGGCTACGTGAAAAACTGTTTTTT,CAWSVLRGLREKLFF
NA,TRBV13,NA,TRBJ2-3,TGTGCCAGCAGCTCCCTGAGCGGAGGGGGCACTAGCACAGATACGCAGTATTTT,CASSSLSGGGTSTDTQYF
many,TRBV5-1,NA,TRBJ2-7,TGCGCCAGCAGCTCCCGACAGCCCTCCTACGAGCAGTACTTC,CASSSRQPSYEQYF
NA,TRBV3-1/TRBV3-2,NA,TRBJ1-1,TGTGCCAGCAGCCAATGGGGCCCCAGCCGGAACACTGAAGCTTTCTTT,CASSQWGPSRNTEAFF
NA,TRBV12-5,NA,TRBJ1-4,TGTGCTAGTGGTTTATCCCTAGGGGATAATGAAAAACTGTTTTTT,CASGLSLGDNEKLFF